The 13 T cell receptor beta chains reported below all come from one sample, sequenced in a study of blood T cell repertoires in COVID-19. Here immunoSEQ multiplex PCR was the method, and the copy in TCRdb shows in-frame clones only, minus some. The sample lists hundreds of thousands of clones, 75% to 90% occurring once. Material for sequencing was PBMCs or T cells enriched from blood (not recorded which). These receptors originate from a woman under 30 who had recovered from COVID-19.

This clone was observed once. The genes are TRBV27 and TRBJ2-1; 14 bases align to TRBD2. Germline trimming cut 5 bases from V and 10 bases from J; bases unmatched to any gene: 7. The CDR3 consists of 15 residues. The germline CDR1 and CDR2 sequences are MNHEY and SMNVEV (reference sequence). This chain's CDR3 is CASSPLTSGGDEQFF. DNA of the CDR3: TGTGCCAGCAGTCCCCTGACTAGCGGGGGGGACGAGCAGTTCTTC.

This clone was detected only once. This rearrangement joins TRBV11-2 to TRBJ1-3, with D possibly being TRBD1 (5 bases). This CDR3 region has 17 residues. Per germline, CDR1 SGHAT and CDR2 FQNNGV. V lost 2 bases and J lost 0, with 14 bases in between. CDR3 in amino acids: CASSLWSGASSGNTIYF. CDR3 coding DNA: TGTGCCAGCAGCTTATGGAGCGGGGCCAGCTCTGGAAACACCATATATTTT.

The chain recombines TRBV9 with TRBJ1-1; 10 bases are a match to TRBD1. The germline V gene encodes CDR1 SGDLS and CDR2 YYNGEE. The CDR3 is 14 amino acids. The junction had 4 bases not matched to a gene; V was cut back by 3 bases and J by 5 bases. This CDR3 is CASSGDRGRTEAFF. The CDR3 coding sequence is TGTGCCAGCAGCGGAGACAGGGGGCGAACTGAAGCTTTCTTT.

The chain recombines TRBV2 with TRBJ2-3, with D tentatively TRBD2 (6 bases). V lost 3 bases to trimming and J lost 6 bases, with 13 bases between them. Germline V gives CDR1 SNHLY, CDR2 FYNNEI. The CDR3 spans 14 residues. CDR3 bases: TGTGCCAGCAGTGATGGGACTGGACTGGATACGCAGTATTTT. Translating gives CASSDGTGLDTQYF. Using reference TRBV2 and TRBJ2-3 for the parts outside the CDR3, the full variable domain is EPEVTQTPSHQVTQMGQEVILRCVPISNHLYFYWYRQILGQKVEFLVSFYNNEISEKSEIFDDQFSVERPDGSNFTLKIRSTKLEDSAMYFCASSDGTGLDTQYFGPGTRLTVL.

CDR3 sequence (DNA): TGTGCCAGCAGCTTCGACGGGAACTATGGCTACACCTTC. It yields the protein CASSFDGNYGYTF. The genes are TRBV12-3 or TRBV12-4 and TRBJ1-2; D gene ambiguous. V dropped 6 bases and J dropped 2 bases, with 10 bases sitting between them. This CDR3 spans 13 amino acids.

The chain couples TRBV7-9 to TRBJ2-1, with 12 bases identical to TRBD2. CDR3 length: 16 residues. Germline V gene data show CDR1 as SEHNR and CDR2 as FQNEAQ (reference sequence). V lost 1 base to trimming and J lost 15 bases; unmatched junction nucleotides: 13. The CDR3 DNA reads TGTGCCAGCAGCTTAGAGACTAGCGGGGGAACCGCACCGGGGTTCTTC. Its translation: CASSLETSGGTAPGFF.

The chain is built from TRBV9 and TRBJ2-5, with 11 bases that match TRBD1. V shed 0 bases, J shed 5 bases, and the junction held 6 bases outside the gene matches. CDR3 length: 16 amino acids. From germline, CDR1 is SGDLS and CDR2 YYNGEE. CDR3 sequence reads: CASSVGLDRGPETQYF. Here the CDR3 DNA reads TGTGCCAGCAGCGTAGGTCTGGACAGGGGGCCGGAGACCCAGTACTTC.

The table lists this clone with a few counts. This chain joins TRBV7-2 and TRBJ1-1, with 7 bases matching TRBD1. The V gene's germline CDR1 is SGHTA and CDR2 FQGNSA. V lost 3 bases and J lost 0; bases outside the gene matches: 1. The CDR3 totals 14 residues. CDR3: CASSLGQLNTEAFF. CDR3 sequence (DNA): TGTGCCAGCAGCTTGGGACAGTTGAACACTGAAGCTTTCTTT. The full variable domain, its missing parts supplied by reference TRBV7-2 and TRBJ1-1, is GAGVSQSPSNKVTEKGKDVELRCDPISGHTALYWYRQSLGQGLEFLIYFQGNSAPDKSGLPSDRFSAERTGGSVSTLTIQRTQQEDSAVYLCASSLGQLNTEAFFGQGTRLTVV.

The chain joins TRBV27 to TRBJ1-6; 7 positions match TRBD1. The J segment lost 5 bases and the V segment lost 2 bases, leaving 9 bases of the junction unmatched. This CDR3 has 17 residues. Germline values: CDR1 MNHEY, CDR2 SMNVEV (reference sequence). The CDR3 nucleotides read TGTGCCAGCAGTTTAGCCTCAACAGGGGCCCATAATTCACCCCTCCACTTT. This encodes CASSLASTGAHNSPLHF.

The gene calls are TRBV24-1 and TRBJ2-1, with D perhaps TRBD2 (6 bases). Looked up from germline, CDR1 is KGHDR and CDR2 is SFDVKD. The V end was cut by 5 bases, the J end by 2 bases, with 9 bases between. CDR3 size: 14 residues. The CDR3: CATSVADTYNEQFF. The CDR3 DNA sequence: TGTGCCACCAGTGTAGCGGACACCTACAATGAGCAGTTCTTC.

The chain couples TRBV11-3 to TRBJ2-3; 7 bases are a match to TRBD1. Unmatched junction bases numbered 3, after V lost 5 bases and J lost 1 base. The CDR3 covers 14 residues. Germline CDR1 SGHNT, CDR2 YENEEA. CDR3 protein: CASSTDRGTDTQYF. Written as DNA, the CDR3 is TGTGCCAGCAGCACTGACAGGGGCACAGATACGCAGTATTTT.

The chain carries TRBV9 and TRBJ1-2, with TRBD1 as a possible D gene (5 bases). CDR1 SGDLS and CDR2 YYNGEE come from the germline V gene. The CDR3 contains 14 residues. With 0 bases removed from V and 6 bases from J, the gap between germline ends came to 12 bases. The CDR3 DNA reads TGTGCCAGCAGCGTAGGAAAGGGGCGGAATGGCTACACCTTC. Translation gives CASSVGKGRNGYTF.

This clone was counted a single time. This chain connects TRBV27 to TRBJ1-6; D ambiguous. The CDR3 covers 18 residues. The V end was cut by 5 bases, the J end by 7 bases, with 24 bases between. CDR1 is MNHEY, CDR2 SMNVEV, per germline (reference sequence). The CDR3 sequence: CASSPRTDWRVGNSPLHF. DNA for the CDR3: TGTGCCAGCAGTCCTAGGACCGACTGGAGGGTCGGGAATTCACCCCTCCACTTT.